The present T cell receptor beta chain was sequenced within a study of lymphopenia after photon versus proton radiotherapy. General study points: Relative stability marked proton patients; photon patients lost diversity and naive cells.

Assay used: immunoSEQ multiplex PCR; TCRdb lists only in-frame clones, some missing. This repertoire shows tens of thousands of clones, about nine tenths found once; its top ten account for about a tenth. About this clone: Its antigen is unknown.

Sample: peripheral blood, taken from a patient treated with proton-based radiotherapy. This receptor was taken from a woman in her seventies with pancreatic cancer. Some clones in this sample may be carry-over from other donors' samples.

The CDR3 is CASSLSGTGGSYNSPLHF. Here the CDR3 DNA reads TGTGCCAGCAGTCTGTCCGGGACAGGGGGGTCCTATAATTCACCCCTCCACTTT. V usage is TRBV6-4 and J usage is TRBJ1-6; 11 bases line up with TRBD1. The CDR3 sequence is 18 residues long. V shed 5 bases and J 1 base; nucleotides not matched to a gene: 7. The V gene's germline CDR1 is MRHNA and CDR2 SNTAGT.